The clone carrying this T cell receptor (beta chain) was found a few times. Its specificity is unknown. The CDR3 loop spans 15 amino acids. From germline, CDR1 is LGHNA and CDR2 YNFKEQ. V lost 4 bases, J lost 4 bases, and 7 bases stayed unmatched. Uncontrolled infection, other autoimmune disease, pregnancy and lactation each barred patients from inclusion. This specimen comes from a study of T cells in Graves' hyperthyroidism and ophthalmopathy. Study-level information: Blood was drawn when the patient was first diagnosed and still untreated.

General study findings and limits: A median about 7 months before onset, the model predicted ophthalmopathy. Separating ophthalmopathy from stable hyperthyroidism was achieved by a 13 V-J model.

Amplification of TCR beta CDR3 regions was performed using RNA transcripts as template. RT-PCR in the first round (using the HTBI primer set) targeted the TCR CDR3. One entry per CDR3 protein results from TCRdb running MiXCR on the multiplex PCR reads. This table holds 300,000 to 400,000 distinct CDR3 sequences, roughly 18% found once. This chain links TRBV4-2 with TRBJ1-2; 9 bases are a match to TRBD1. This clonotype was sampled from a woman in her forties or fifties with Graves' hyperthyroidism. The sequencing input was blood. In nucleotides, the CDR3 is TGTGCCAGCAGCCCGCAGGGACAGGGCATCTATGGCTACACCTTC. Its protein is CASSPQGQGIYGYTF.